A single sample gave rise to the 17 T cell receptor beta chains below, sequenced in a study of blood T cell repertoires in COVID-19. Assay: immunoSEQ multiplex PCR; the TCRdb copy retains only in-frame clones and omits some. The table shows about 160,000 clones, with about 90% occurring only once. The sample taken for sequencing was PBMCs or T cells enriched from blood (not recorded which). The receptors originated from a woman in her forties or fifties who had recovered from COVID-19.

The chain joins TRBV27 to TRBJ1-2; D possibly corresponds to TRBD1 (6 bases). The CDR3 runs to 16 residues. V was trimmed by 5 bases and J by 8 bases, leaving 24 bases between them. The germline CDR1 and CDR2 sequences are MNHEY and SMNVEV (reference sequence). CDR3 residues: CASSASLLQGSRGYTF. CDR3 nucleotides: TGTGCCAGCAGTGCGTCCCTCTTACAGGGATCAAGGGGCTACACCTTC.

The CDR3: CASSFSGEGREQYF. The CDR3 DNA is TGCGCCAGCAGCTTCTCTGGGGAGGGGAGGGAGCAGTACTTC. The chain joins TRBV5-1 to TRBJ2-7; 7 bases line up with TRBD2. Per germline, CDR1 SGHRS and CDR2 YFSETQ. Trimming at V came to 2 bases and at J to 7 bases, leaving 9 bases not matched to a gene. This CDR3 has 14 residues.

This clone was seen once. The chain employs TRBV5-8 and TRBJ2-1, with 7 bases matching TRBD2. Germline V CDR1 and CDR2: SGHTS, YDEGEE. The CDR3 contains 16 residues. The J segment lost 1 base and the V segment lost 2 bases, leaving 6 bases of the junction unmatched. DNA for the CDR3: TGTGCCAGCAGCTTCACACGGGGAGGGTCCTACAATGAGCAGTTCTTC. It is translated as CASSFTRGGSYNEQFF.

This sequence joins TRBV24-1 and TRBJ2-5; 8 bases align to TRBD1. With 4 bases clipped from V and 5 bases from J, the junction kept 8 bases outside the gene matches. This CDR3 spans 15 amino acids. Looked up from germline, CDR1 is KGHDR and CDR2 is SFDVKD. The CDR3 DNA reads TGTGCCACCAGTGACCGGACAGGGCCCCGGGAGACCCAGTACTTC. This gives the protein CATSDRTGPRETQYF.

CDR3 sequence reads: CASSKLGQGNTEAFF. The DNA for the CDR3 is TGTGCCAGCAGTAAACTGGGACAGGGGAACACTGAAGCTTTCTTT. The chain employs TRBV6-5 and TRBJ1-1; 9 bases fit TRBD1. Per germline, CDR1 MNHEY and CDR2 SVGAGI. V dropped 5 bases and J dropped 1; count of bases not matched to a gene: 5. This CDR3 has 15 amino acids.

The chain couples TRBV28 to TRBJ1-6; weak D call: TRBD1 (5 bases). The CDR3 length is 14 residues. Germline lookup yields CDR1 MDHEN and CDR2 SYDVKM. Trimming removed 3 bases at V and 7 bases at J, with 10 bases between. CDR3 DNA sequence: TGTGCCAGCAGTTTTGGGGGGGTGAATTCACCCCTCCACTTT. This gives the protein CASSFGGVNSPLHF.

This clone was detected only once. The V and J genes are TRBV18 and TRBJ2-7; D is unclear. V dropped 2 bases and J dropped 3 bases, with 11 bases sitting between them. The CDR3 contains 14 residues. Germline CDR1 reads KGHSH; CDR2 reads LQKENI. In DNA form, the CDR3 reads TGTGCCAGCTCACCAGTCGGTCACAGCTACGAGCAGTACTTC. Residues: CASSPVGHSYEQYF.

The rearrangement links TRBV6-5 to TRBJ2-5; D possibly corresponds to TRBD2 (5 bases). CDR3 size: 14 residues. Germline V gene sequence: CDR1 MNHEY, CDR2 SVGAGI. V lost 0 bases and J lost 4, with 9 bases in between. The CDR3 is CASSYSNRGETQYF. The CDR3 DNA reads TGTGCCAGCAGTTACTCGAACCGGGGAGAGACCCAGTACTTC.

This clone has only a few counts. The J gene is TRBJ2-7, the V gene TRBV18; 10 nucleotides match TRBD2. V lost 5 bases and J lost 0; bases outside the gene matches: 7. This CDR3 spans 16 amino acids. CDR1 is KGHSH and CDR2 is LQKENI in the germline V gene. CDR3 protein: CASSDGLAVNSYEQYF. In DNA, the CDR3 is TGTGCCAGCTCAGACGGACTAGCGGTAAACTCCTACGAGCAGTACTTC.

The J gene is TRBJ1-1, the V gene TRBV19; 9 bases map to TRBD1. The CDR3 sequence is 15 residues long. The V segment lost 3 bases and the J segment 4 bases; nucleotides outside the gene matches: 6. Germline V gene lookup returns CDR1 LNHDA and CDR2 SQIVND (reference sequence). CDR3: CASSMGDRAGTEAFF. CDR3 nucleotides: TGTGCCAGTAGTATGGGGGACAGGGCTGGCACTGAAGCTTTCTTT.

V and J are TRBV4-3 and TRBJ1-4; TRBD1 is a possible D gene (5 bases). The CDR3 length is 15 residues. Germline CDR1 and CDR2: LGHNA and YSLEER. With 0 bases removed from V and 10 bases from J, the gap between germline ends came to 15 bases. CDR3 protein: CASSQEGGMFGKLFF. For the CDR3, the DNA is TGCGCCAGCAGCCAAGAGGGGGGGATGTTCGGAAAACTGTTTTTT.

This sequence joins TRBV9 and TRBJ2-1; the D is unclear. Germline V lookup: CDR1 SGDLS, CDR2 YYNGEE. This CDR3 is built from 15 residues. Between the trimmed V and J ends, which lost 3 bases and 0 bases, there was a span of 10 bases. The CDR3 DNA sequence: TGTGCCAGCAGCGGGGCACAAGGCTCCTACAATGAGCAGTTCTTC. Translating gives CASSGAQGSYNEQFF.

V and J are TRBV30 and TRBJ2-2; 7 bases match TRBD1. Germline lookup yields CDR1 GTSNPN and CDR2 SVGIG (reference sequence). This CDR3 is built from 15 residues. V gave up 3 bases and J gave up 0 bases; unmatched junction bases: 4. The CDR3 protein is CAWRRTGSNTGELFF. The CDR3 nucleotides are TGTGCCTGGAGGCGGACAGGCTCGAACACCGGGGAGCTGTTTTTT.

The J gene is TRBJ2-2, the V gene TRBV7-9; 7 bases match TRBD1. J was trimmed by 1 base and V by 5 bases; bases with no gene match: 4. There are 15 residues in the CDR3. The germline V gene has CDR1 SEHNR and CDR2 FQNEAQ (reference sequence). The CDR3 DNA reads as TGTGCCAGCAGCGCATGGACAGGGAACACCGGGGAGCTGTTTTTT. Protein sequence: CASSAWTGNTGELFF.

The chain has TRBV11-2 and TRBJ2-7; 8 bases are a match to TRBD2. V trimming: 4 bases; J trimming: 6 bases; junction bases outside the gene matches: 14. The CDR3 totals 16 residues. Per the germline V gene, CDR1 is SGHAT and CDR2 is FQNNGV. As DNA, the CDR3 is TGTGCCAGCAGCTCAAATCCGGGACTAGGGACCCTCGAGCAGTACTTC. This sequence encodes CASSSNPGLGTLEQYF. Full variable domain (outside the CDR3, taken from reference TRBV11-2 and TRBJ2-7): EAGVAQSPRYKIIEKRQSVAFWCNPISGHATLYWYQQILGQGPKLLIQFQNNGVVDDSQLPKDRFSAERLKGVDSTLKIQPAKLEDSAVYLCASSSNPGLGTLEQYFGPGTRLTVT.

V gene TRBV19 combines with J gene TRBJ2-1, with 10 bases matching TRBD2. Trimming cost V 5 bases and J 5 bases; bases outside gene matches: 6. This CDR3 has 15 residues. The germline V gene has CDR1 LNHDA and CDR2 SQIVND (reference sequence). As DNA, the CDR3 is TGTGCCAGTAGTTTTGTTAGCGGGGGGAACAATGAGCAGTTCTTC. It codes for CASSFVSGGNNEQFF.

CDR3 loop: CASSLYFTDTQYF. The DNA for the CDR3 is TGCGCCAGCAGCTTGTACTTCACAGATACGCAGTATTTT. The chain uses TRBV5-1 and TRBJ2-3; D not certain. CDR3 length: 13 residues. Germline V lookup: CDR1 SGHRS, CDR2 YFSETQ. V lost 1 base to trimming and J lost 2 bases, with 5 bases between them. The entire variable domain, with the rest obtained from reference TRBV5-1 and TRBJ2-3, is as follows: KAGVTQTPRYLIKTRGQQVTLSCSPISGHRSVSWYQQTPGQGLQFLFEYFSETQRNKGNFPGRFSGRQFSNSRSEMNVSTLELGDSALYLCASSLYFTDTQYFGPGTRLTVL.